The 28 T cell receptor beta chains below all came from one sample that was sequenced in a study of a mutant IDH1 vaccine in newly diagnosed glioma. Generated by immunoSEQ multiplex PCR, the TCRdb table keeps only in-frame clones and is missing some. In the table there are 85,000 to 100,000 clones, around 80% of which are singletons. The time point here: baseline, week 1 (first vaccination visit). Treatment defined: pre-vaccination baseline after standard-of-care therapy. The specimen was PBMCs, collected from a glioma patient treated with radiotherapy, temozolomide or both. These receptors all stem from a man aged 40-55 years with glioma.

The rearrangement links TRBV28 to TRBJ2-1; TRBD2 aligns across 14 bases. The germline CDR1 and CDR2 sequences are MDHEN and SYDVKM. V lost 3 bases, J lost 6 bases, and 13 bases stayed unmatched. This CDR3 comprises 19 residues. DNA of the CDR3: TGTGCCAGCAGTTTGGCCTCGCCGCCGGGACTAGCGGGAGTCAATGAGCAGTTCTTC. Translation: CASSLASPPGLAGVNEQFF. Full variable domain (missing parts from reference TRBV28 and TRBJ2-1): DVKVTQSSRYLVKRTGEKVFLECVQDMDHENMFWYRQDPGLGLRLIYFSYDVKMKEKGDIPEGYSVSREKKERFSLILESASTNQTSMYLCASSLASPPGLAGVNEQFFGPGTRLTVL.

The chain recombines TRBV15 with TRBJ2-5, with 10 bases that match TRBD2. The CDR3 extends over 19 amino acids. Trimming removed 3 bases from V and 4 bases from J; junction bases left unmatched: 17. The germline V gene has CDR1 LNHNV and CDR2 YYDKDF (reference sequence). CDR3 loop: CATSRGELAGIYRSETQYF. CDR3 bases: TGTGCCACCAGCAGGGGGGAACTAGCGGGAATCTATCGGTCAGAGACCCAGTACTTC. Based on the CDR3 plus reference TRBV15 and TRBJ2-5, the full variable domain is DAMVIQNPRYQVTQFGKPVTLSCSQTLNHNVMYWYQQKSSQAPKLLFHYYDKDFNNEADTPDNFQSRRPNTSFCFLDIRSPGLGDTAMYLCATSRGELAGIYRSETQYFGPGTRLLVL.

The genes are TRBV19 and TRBJ2-3, with a tentative D call TRBD1 (5 bases). V shed 5 bases and J shed 2 bases, with 11 bases lying between them. CDR3 length: 14 amino acids. Germline assignment: CDR1 LNHDA and CDR2 SQIVND (reference sequence). The CDR3 protein is CASSPGHHTDTQYF. CDR3 bases: TGTGCCAGTAGTCCAGGACACCACACAGATACGCAGTATTTT. The whole variable domain, remainder taken from reference TRBV19 and TRBJ2-3, is DGGITQSPKYLFRKEGQNVTLSCEQNLNHDAMYWYRQDPGQGLRLIYYSQIVNDFQKGDIAEGYSVSREKKESFPLTVTSAQKNPTAFYLCASSPGHHTDTQYFGPGTRLTVL.

The gene calls are TRBV5-1 and TRBJ2-7, with 7 bases lining up with TRBD1. The CDR3 has 13 amino acids. With 7 bases clipped from V and 6 bases from J, the junction kept 10 bases outside the gene matches. CDR1 is SGHRS and CDR2 is YFSETQ in the germline V gene. The CDR3 DNA sequence: TGCGCCAGCTCAGTGACAGGGACGGGCGAGCAGTACTTC. It yields the protein CASSVTGTGEQYF.

The J gene is TRBJ1-1, the V gene TRBV4-1; D unclear. This CDR3 region has 13 residues. Deletions cut 8 bases from V and 4 bases from J, with 14 bases between. Germline CDR1 and CDR2: MGHRA and YSYEKL. CDR3 residues: CASGRGASTEAFF. The CDR3 region has the DNA TGCGCCAGCGGCCGGGGAGCGAGCACTGAAGCTTTCTTT.

The V gene is TRBV4-3, the J gene TRBJ1-1; D gene unclear. The V gene lost 4 bases and the J gene lost 3 bases, with 12 bases spanning the gap. This CDR3 has 14 amino acids. Germline values: CDR1 LGHNA, CDR2 YSLEER. The CDR3 region has the DNA TGCGCCAGCAGCCCTCATCGGGAGTACACTGAAGCTTTCTTT. Its translation: CASSPHREYTEAFF.

This clone was detected only a few times. This chain joins TRBV5-1 and TRBJ2-7; D gene ambiguous. From germline, CDR1 is SGHRS and CDR2 YFSETQ. V was trimmed by 1 base and J by 4 bases, leaving 6 bases between them. The CDR3 consists of 12 residues. Here the CDR3 reads CASSLNGYEQYF. In DNA, the CDR3 is TGCGCCAGCAGCTTGAACGGGTACGAGCAGTACTTC.

A remark on this clone: One junction end does not reproduce the germline sequence, and a read error may be involved. The chain joins TRBV29-1 to TRBJ2-2, with a tentative D call TRBD2 (6 bases). Germline lookup yields CDR1 SQVTM and CDR2 ANQGSEA. This CDR3 spans 14 amino acids. In DNA form, the CDR3 reads TGCAGCGTCGAAGGGCAGGGAGGCACCGGGGAGCTGTTTTTT. Its translation: CSVEGQGGTGELFF.

This chain joins TRBV7-2 and TRBJ2-1; D is unresolved. The CDR3 contains 16 residues. Germline CDR1 is SGHTA and CDR2 is FQGNSA. With 5 bases removed from V and 3 bases from J, the gap between germline ends came to 17 bases. The CDR3, as DNA: TGTGCCAGCAGCCGAGACGGCGGAGTATTCTACAATGAGCAGTTCTTC. This sequence encodes CASSRDGGVFYNEQFF.

The V and J genes are TRBV20-1 and TRBJ2-7; D possibly corresponds to TRBD1 (6 bases). V was clipped by 7 bases and J by 5 bases, with 12 bases between them. The CDR3 covers 11 residues. Germline V gene lookup returns CDR1 DFQATT and CDR2 SNEGSKA (reference sequence). The CDR3 region has the DNA TGCAGTGAGCAAGGGGGAGACGAGCAGTACTTC. Amino acids: CSEQGGDEQYF.

This clone was seen a handful of times. V gene TRBV7-9 combines with J gene TRBJ2-7; D is ambiguous. V gave up 1 base and J gave up 3 bases, with 10 bases separating them. CDR1 and CDR2 from the germline V gene are SEHNR and FQNEAQ (reference sequence). CDR3 size: 14 residues. DNA for the CDR3: TGTGCCAGCAGCTTAGAGGCGCGCCTCTACGAGCAGTACTTC. This encodes CASSLEARLYEQYF.

The rearrangement uses TRBV5-5 and TRBJ2-1, with D maybe TRBD2 (6 bases). Germline values: CDR1 SGHKS, CDR2 YYEKEE (reference sequence). This CDR3 region has 15 residues. Trimming cost V 3 bases and J 4 bases, with 14 bases left between them. The CDR3 nucleotides are TGTGCCAGCAGCTCGGAGGGTTCCCTTTACAATGAGCAGTTCTTC. It translates to CASSSEGSLYNEQFF.

Ten or more counts support this clone. The chain has TRBV28 and TRBJ1-2; 11 bases line up with TRBD1. The CDR3 runs 17 residues. The J segment lost 4 bases and the V segment lost 1 base, leaving 8 bases of the junction unmatched. Germline CDR1 reads MDHEN; CDR2 reads SYDVKM. The CDR3 region is CASSLSGGTGGGYGYTF. The DNA for the CDR3 is TGTGCCAGCAGTTTATCCGGGGGGACAGGGGGTGGCTATGGCTACACCTTC.

V gene TRBV6-5 combines with J gene TRBJ1-1; no reliable D call. The CDR3 is 13 amino acids. V lost 8 bases and J lost 4, with 14 bases in between. CDR1 is MNHEY and CDR2 is SVGAGI in the germline V gene. Written as DNA, the CDR3 is TGTGCCAGCGGATTGGAACATGGCACTGAAGCTTTCTTT. Its protein product is CASGLEHGTEAFF.

This chain uses TRBV2 with TRBJ2-7; either TRBD1 or TRBD2 may fit D (6 bases each). The V end was cut by 1 base, the J end by 5 bases, with 9 bases between. Germline loops: CDR1 SNHLY, CDR2 FYNNEI. The CDR3 runs to 13 residues. CDR3 region: CASSEVGGNEQYF. CDR3 nucleotide sequence: TGTGCCAGCAGTGAAGTCGGGGGCAACGAGCAGTACTTC.

This chain connects TRBV30 to TRBJ2-6; a possible D gene is TRBD1 (6 bases). CDR3 length: 16 residues. Germline V gene lookup returns CDR1 GTSNPN and CDR2 SVGIG (reference sequence). The ends were cut back, 4 bases at V and 0 bases at J, with 13 bases in the middle. DNA of the CDR3: TGTGCCTGGACCCCGGGACAAATCTCTGGGGCCAACGTCCTGACTTTC. Protein sequence: CAWTPGQISGANVLTF.

The rearrangement links TRBV19 to TRBJ2-7, with unresolved D. The V and J ends lost 4 bases and 6 bases respectively, with 19 bases between them. This CDR3 has 15 residues. Germline CDR1 LNHDA, CDR2 SQIVND (reference sequence). CDR3 bases: TGTGCCAGTAGTACCTTACATGGTGGGTCCGCCGAGCAGTACTTC. Translation gives CASSTLHGGSAEQYF.

The chain links TRBV11-2 to TRBJ1-1; a possible D gene is TRBD1 (6 bases). Germline-derived CDR1 and CDR2 are SGHAT and FQNNGV. The V end was cut by 0 bases, the J end by 10 bases, with 9 bases between. The CDR3 is 12 residues long. CDR3 sequence: CASSLDRGGAFF. CDR3 nucleotides: TGTGCCAGCAGCTTAGACCGAGGGGGAGCTTTCTTT.

The chain has TRBV7-9 and TRBJ2-7; TRBD1 or TRBD2 may be the D gene (5 bases each). The CDR3 has 13 residues. Between the trimmed V and J ends, which lost 6 bases and 2 bases, there was a span of 11 bases. CDR1 SEHNR and CDR2 FQNEAQ come from the germline V gene (reference sequence). The DNA of the CDR3 is TGTGCCAGCAGTTTGAGGGACCCCTACGAGCAGTACTTC. It translates to CASSLRDPYEQYF.

This sequence joins TRBV11-1 and TRBJ2-7; TRBD2 agrees at 10 bases. Germline CDR1 and CDR2: SGHAT and FQDESV (reference sequence). The CDR3 is 14 residues long. Trimming cost V 2 bases and J 5 bases; bases outside gene matches: 3. This CDR3 is CASSLSGRVDEQYF. DNA of the CDR3: TGTGCCAGCAGCTTAAGCGGGAGGGTCGACGAGCAGTACTTC.

This chain links TRBV29-1 with TRBJ1-2, with D hard to call. Germline CDR1 and CDR2: SQVTM and ANQGSEA. The CDR3 runs to 14 residues. V dropped 0 bases and J dropped 0 bases, with 8 bases sitting between them. This chain's CDR3 is CSVEDFGANYGYTF. In DNA form, the CDR3 reads TGCAGCGTTGAAGACTTCGGGGCTAACTATGGCTACACCTTC.

To note about this clone: A read error may produce the germline difference seen at one junction end. The gene calls are TRBV4-3 and TRBJ1-4; D might be TRBD1 (5 bases). This CDR3 spans 13 amino acids. CDR1 and CDR2 from the germline V gene are LGHNA and YSLEER. The CDR3 here is CASSQEKGDKLFF. The CDR3 DNA reads as TGCGCCAGCAGTCAAGAGAAAGGGGACAAACTGTTTTTT.

The rearrangement uses TRBV23-1 and TRBJ1-5, with D perhaps TRBD1 (6 bases). TRBV23-1 is identified as an open reading frame with a role that is uncertain. CDR3 size: 17 residues. The V and J ends lost 6 bases and 0 bases respectively, with 18 bases between them. The CDR3 sequence is CASSTSEDSNSNQPQHF. The CDR3 DNA sequence: TGCGCCAGCAGCACGTCAGAGGACAGCAATAGCAATCAGCCCCAGCATTTT.

The genes are TRBV2 and TRBJ1-1; D is ambiguous. The CDR3 has 14 residues. Trimming left V 3 bases short and J 1 base short, with 9 bases between. Germline CDR1 and CDR2: SNHLY and FYNNEI. The CDR3 spells CASSEGRKNTEAFF. The DNA for the CDR3 is TGTGCCAGCAGTGAGGGCAGAAAGAACACTGAAGCTTTCTTT.

The rearrangement joins TRBV5-4 to TRBJ2-6; maybe TRBD1 (6 bases). This CDR3 has 16 amino acids. The ends were cut back, 0 bases at V and 0 bases at J, with 7 bases in the middle. Looked up from germline, CDR1 is SGHNT and CDR2 is YYREEE (reference sequence). The DNA of the CDR3 is TGTGCCAGCAGCTTGGGGGGGCGCTCTGGGGCCAACGTCCTGACTTTC. Its translation: CASSLGGRSGANVLTF. Drawing the rest from reference TRBV5-4 and TRBJ2-6, the complete variable domain is ETGVTQSPTHLIKTRGQQVTLRCSSQSGHNTVSWYQQALGQGPQFIFQYYREEENGRGNFPPRFSGLQFPNYSSELNVNALELDDSALYLCASSLGGRSGANVLTFGAGSRLTVL.

This clone was found a few times. The rearrangement links TRBV6-4 to TRBJ2-3, with 9 bases identical to TRBD2. The germline V gene encodes CDR1 MRHNA and CDR2 SNTAGT. With V trimmed by 0 bases and J by 4 bases, 2 bases remained unmatched. The CDR3 length is 15 residues. As DNA, the CDR3 is TGTGCCAGCAGTGACTCGCGGGGGGGCCCAGATACGCAGTATTTT. Its translation: CASSDSRGGPDTQYF.

This clone occurred once. The chain has TRBV7-9 and TRBJ1-1, with 10 bases matching TRBD1. Germline CDR1 reads SEHNR; CDR2 reads FQNEAQ (reference sequence). After removal of 5 bases from V and 5 bases from J, the junction contained 8 bases not matched to a gene. The CDR3 spans 15 residues. The CDR3 bases are TGTGCCAGCAGCCCCCGACAGGGGGCGTCTACTGAAGCTTTCTTT. As protein: CASSPRQGASTEAFF.

The chain couples TRBV4-3 to TRBJ2-3, with TRBD2 matching over 10 bases. This CDR3 has 17 amino acids. Per the germline V gene, CDR1 is LGHNA and CDR2 is YSLEER. J gave up 0 bases and V 3 bases, and 6 bases lay outside the gene matches. The CDR3 loop is CASSQSPGLASTDTQYF. The CDR3 DNA sequence: TGCGCCAGCAGCCAGTCACCGGGACTAGCGAGCACAGATACGCAGTATTTT.